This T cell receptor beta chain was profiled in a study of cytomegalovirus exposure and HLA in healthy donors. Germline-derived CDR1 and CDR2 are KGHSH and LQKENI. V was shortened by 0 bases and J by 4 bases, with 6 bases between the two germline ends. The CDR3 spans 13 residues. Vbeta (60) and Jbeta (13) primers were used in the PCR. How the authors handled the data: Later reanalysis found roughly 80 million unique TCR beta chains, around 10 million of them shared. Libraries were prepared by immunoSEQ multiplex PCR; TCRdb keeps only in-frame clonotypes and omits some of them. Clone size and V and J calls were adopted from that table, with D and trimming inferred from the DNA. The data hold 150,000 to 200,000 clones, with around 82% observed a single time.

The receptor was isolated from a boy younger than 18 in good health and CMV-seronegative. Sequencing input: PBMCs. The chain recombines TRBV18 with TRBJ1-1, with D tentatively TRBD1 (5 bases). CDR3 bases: TGTGCCAGCTCACCACCAGGGGCCACTGAAGCTTTCTTT. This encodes CASSPPGATEAFF. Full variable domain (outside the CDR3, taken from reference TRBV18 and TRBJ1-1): NAGVMQNPRHLVRRRGQEARLRCSPMKGHSHVYWYRQLPEEGLKFMVYLQKENIIDESGMPKERFSAEFPKEGPSILRIQQVVRGDSAAYFCASSPPGATEAFFGQGTRLTVV.